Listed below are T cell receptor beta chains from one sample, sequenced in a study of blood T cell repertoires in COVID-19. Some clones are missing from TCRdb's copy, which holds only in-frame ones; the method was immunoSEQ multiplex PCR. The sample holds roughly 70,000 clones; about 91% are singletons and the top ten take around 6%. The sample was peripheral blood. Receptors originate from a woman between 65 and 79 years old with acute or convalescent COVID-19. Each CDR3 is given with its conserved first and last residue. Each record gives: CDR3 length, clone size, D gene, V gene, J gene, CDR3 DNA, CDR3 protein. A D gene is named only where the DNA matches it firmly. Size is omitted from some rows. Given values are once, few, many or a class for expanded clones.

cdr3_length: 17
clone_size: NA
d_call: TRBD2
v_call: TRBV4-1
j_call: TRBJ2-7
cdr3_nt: TGCGCCAGCAGCCAAGGCCGCGGGGGGGCCGTGGGAAACGAGCAGTACTTC
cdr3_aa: CASSQGRGGAVGNEQYF

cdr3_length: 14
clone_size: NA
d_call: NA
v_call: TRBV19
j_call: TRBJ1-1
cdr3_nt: TGTGCCAGTAGTACCCCGCAGGGAAGAACTGAAGCTTTCTTT
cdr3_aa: CASSTPQGRTEAFF

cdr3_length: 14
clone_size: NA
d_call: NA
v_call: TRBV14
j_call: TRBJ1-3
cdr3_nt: TGTGCCAGCAGCCAAGGTCAACTAGGAAACACCATATATTTT
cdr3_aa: CASSQGQLGNTIYF

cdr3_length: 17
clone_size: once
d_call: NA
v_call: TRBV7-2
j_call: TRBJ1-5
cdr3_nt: TGTGCCAGCAGCTTAGCGGTAGTGTCCCGAAGCAATCAGCCCCAGCATTTT
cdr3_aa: CASSLAVVSRSNQPQHF

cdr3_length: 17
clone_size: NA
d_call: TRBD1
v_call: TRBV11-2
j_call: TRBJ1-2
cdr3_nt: TGTGCCAGCAGCTCTAGCCGGATAGGACAGGGGCTGTATGGCTACACCTTC
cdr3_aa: CASSSSRIGQGLYGYTF

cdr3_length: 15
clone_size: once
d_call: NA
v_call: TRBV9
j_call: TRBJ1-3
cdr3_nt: TGTGCCAGCAGCGTAGACGGCAGGGCTGGAAACACCATATATTTT
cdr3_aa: CASSVDGRAGNTIYF

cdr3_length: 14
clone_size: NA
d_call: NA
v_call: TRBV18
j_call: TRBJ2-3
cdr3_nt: TGTGCCAGCTCGTCGGGGGAAGGGGTAGATACGCAGTATTTT
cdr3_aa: CASSSGEGVDTQYF

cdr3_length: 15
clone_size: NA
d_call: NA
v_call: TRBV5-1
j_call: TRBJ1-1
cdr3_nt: TGCGCCAGCAGCTTGCCCTCAGGCCCCGCCACTGAAGCTTTCTTT
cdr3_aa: CASSLPSGPATEAFF

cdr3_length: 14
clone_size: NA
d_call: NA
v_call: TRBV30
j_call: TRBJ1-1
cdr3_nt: TGTGCCTGGAGTTGGGAGGGGGGCGCGTCGGAAGCTTTCTTT
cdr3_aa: CAWSWEGGASEAFF

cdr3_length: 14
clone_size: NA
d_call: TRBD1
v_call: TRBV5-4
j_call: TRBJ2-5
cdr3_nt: TGTGCCAGCAGCTTACAGGGGGCAAAAGAGACCCAGTACTTC
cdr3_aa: CASSLQGAKETQYF

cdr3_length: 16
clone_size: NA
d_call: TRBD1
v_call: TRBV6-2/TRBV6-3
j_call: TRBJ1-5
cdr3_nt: TGTGCCAGCAGCCCTCGGACAGGGGGAGACAATCAGCCCCAGCATTTT
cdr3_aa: CASSPRTGGDNQPQHF

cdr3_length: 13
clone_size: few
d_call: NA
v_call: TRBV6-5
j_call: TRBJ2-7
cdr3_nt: TGTGCCAGCAGTCCCCCGACACTTTACGAGCAGTACTTC
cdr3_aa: CASSPPTLYEQYF

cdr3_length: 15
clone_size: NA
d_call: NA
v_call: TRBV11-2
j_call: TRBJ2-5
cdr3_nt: TGTGCCAGCAGCTCCGACCCTGGGGGCGTGAAGACCCAGTACTTC
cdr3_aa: CASSSDPGGVKTQYF

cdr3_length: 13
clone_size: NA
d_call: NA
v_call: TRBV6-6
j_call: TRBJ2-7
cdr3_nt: TGTGCCAGCAGTTACCTACCTTCCTACGAGCAGTACTTC
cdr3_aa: CASSYLPSYEQYF

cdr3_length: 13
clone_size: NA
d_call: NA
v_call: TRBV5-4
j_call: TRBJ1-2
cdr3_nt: TGTGCCAGCAGCTACACTCAGGGGTTCGGCTACACCTTC
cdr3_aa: CASSYTQGFGYTF

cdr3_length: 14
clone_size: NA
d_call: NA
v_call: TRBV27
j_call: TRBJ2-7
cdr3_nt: TGTGCCAGCAGTTCCTCTTCAGTAACCTACGAGCAGTACTTC
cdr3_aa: CASSSSSVTYEQYF

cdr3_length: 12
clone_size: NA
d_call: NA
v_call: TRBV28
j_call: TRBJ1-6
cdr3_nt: TGTGCCACCTCTAGAATGATCTCACCCCTCCACTTT
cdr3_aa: CATSRMISPLHF

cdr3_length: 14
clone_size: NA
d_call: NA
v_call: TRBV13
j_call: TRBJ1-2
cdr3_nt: TGTGCCAGCAGCCACCGGACAGAGACGTATGGCTACACCTTC
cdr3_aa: CASSHRTETYGYTF

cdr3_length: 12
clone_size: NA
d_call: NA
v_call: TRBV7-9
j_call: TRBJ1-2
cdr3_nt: TGTGCCAGCAGCTTAGCGGAGGATGGCTACACCTTC
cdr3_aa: CASSLAEDGYTF

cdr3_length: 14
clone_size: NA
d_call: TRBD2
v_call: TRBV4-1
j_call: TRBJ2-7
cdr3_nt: TGCGCCAGCTCTGCGGGGGGGAGCTACTACGAGCAGTACTTC
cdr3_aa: CASSAGGSYYEQYF

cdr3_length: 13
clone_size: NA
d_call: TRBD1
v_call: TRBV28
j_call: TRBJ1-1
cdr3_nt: TGTGCCAGCATTCTACAGGGGTCTCCTGAAGCTTTCTTT
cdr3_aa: CASILQGSPEAFF

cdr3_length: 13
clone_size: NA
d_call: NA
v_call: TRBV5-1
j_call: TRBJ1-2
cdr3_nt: TGCGCCAGCAGCCACAGACCTACCTATGGCTACACCTTC
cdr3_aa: CASSHRPTYGYTF

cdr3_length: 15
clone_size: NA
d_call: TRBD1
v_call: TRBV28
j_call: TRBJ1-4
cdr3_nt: TGTGCCAGCAGACCCCCTAACAGGGGGCAAGAAAAACTGTTTTTT
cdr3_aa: CASRPPNRGQEKLFF

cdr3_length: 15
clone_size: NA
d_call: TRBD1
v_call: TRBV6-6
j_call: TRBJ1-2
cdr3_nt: TGTGCCAGCAGCGGGACAGGACAAAGTAACTATGGCTACACCTTC
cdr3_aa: CASSGTGQSNYGYTF

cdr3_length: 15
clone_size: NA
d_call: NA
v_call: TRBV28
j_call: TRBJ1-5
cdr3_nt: TGTGCCAGCAGTTTGCTCCCCCAGGGGAATCAGCCCCAGCATTTT
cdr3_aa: CASSLLPQGNQPQHF

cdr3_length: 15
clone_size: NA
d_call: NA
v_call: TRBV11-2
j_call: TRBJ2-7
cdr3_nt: TGTGCCAGCAGCCTCCCCAGGGGCGGCCTCTACGAGCAGTACTTC
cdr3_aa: CASSLPRGGLYEQYF

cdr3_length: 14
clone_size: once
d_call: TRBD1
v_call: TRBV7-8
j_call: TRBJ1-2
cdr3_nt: TGTGCCAGCAGCTTAAAAGGGGGCGGAGGTGGCTACACCTTC
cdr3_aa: CASSLKGGGGGYTF

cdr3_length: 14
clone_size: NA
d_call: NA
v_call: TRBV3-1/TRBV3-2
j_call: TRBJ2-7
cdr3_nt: TGTGCCAGCAGCCCACTATCCACCGGGGGCGAGCAGTACTTC
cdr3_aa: CASSPLSTGGEQYF

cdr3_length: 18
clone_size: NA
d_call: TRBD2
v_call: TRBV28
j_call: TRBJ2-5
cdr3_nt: TGTGCCAGCAGTTTAGACAGGACTAGCGGGGGGCCCCAAGAGACCCAGTACTTC
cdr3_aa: CASSLDRTSGGPQETQYF

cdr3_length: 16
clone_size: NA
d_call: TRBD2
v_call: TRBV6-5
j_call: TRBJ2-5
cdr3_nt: TGTGCCAGCAGTTACTCGGCTAGCGGGAGGAAAAAGACCCAGTACTTC
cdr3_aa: CASSYSASGRKKTQYF

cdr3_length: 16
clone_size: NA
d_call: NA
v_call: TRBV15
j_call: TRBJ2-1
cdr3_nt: TGTGCCACCAGCAGAGATGCCGCAGGATCCTACAATGAGCAGTTCTTC
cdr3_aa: CATSRDAAGSYNEQFF

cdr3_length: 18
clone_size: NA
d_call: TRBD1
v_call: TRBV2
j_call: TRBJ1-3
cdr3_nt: TGTGCCAGCAGTGAGGTCGGACAGGGGATTGAACCTGGAAACACCATATATTTT
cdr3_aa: CASSEVGQGIEPGNTIYF

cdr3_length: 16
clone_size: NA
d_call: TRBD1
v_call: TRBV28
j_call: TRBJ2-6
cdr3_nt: TGTGCCAGCAAGGGACAGGCCTCCTCTGGGGCCAACGTCCTGACTTTC
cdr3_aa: CASKGQASSGANVLTF

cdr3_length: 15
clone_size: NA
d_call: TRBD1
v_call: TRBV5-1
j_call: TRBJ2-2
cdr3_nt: TGCGCCAGCACTGGGCAGGGACAGGCCACCGGGGAGCTGTTTTTT
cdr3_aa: CASTGQGQATGELFF

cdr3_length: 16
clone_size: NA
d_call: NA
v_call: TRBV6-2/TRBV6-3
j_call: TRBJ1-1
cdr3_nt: TGTGCCAGCAGTTACATCGGAGCCCTTACAGCGGATGAAGCTTTCTTT
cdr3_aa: CASSYIGALTADEAFF

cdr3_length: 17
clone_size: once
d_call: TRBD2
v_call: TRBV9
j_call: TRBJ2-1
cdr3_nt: TGTGCCAGCAGCGTAGGACTAGCGGGAGCCCTCTACAATGAGCAGTTCTTC
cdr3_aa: CASSVGLAGALYNEQFF

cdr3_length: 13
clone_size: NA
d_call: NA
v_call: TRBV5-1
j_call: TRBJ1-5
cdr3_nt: TGCGCCAGCAGCTTGTTAGGGGATCAGCCCCAGCATTTT
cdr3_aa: CASSLLGDQPQHF

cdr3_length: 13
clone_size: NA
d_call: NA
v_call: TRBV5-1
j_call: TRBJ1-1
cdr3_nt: TGCGCCAGCAGCTTTACAGGGTACACTGAAGCTTTCTTT
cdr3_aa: CASSFTGYTEAFF

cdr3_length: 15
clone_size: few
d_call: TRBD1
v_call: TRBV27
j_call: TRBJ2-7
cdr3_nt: TGTGCCAGCAGTCCAGGGACAGGGGGCAATGGGGAGCAGTACTTC
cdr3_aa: CASSPGTGGNGEQYF

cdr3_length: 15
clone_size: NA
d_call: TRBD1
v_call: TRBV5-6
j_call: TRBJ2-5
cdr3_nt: TGTGCCAGCAGCCCAGGGGGACAGTACCAAGAGACCCAGTACTTC
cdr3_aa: CASSPGGQYQETQYF

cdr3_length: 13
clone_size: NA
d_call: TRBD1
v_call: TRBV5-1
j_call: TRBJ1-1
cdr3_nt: TGCGCCAGCAGCAGGGGACAGGGCACTGAAGCTTTCTTT
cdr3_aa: CASSRGQGTEAFF

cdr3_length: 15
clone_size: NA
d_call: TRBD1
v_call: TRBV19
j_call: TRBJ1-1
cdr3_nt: TGTGCCAGTAGTATAAGGGGACAGGCGGTCACTGAAGCTTTCTTT
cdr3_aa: CASSIRGQAVTEAFF

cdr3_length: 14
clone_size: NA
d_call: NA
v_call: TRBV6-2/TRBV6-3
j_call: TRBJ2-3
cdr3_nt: TGTGCCAGCAGTTACGTCCTCCGCACAGATACGCAGTATTTT
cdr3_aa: CASSYVLRTDTQYF

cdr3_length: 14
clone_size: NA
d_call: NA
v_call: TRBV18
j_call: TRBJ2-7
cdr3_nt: TGTGCCAGCTCACAAGCCAGCCAACTATACGAGCAGTACTTC
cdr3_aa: CASSQASQLYEQYF

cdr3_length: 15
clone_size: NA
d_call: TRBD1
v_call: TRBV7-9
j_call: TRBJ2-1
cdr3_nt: TGTGCCAGCAGCATCCGACAGGGGGCATACAATGAGCAGTTCTTC
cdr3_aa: CASSIRQGAYNEQFF

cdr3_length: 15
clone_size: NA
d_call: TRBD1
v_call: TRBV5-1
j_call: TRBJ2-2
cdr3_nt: TGCGCCAGCAGCTTGGGACAGGGGAACACCGGGGAGCTGTTTTTT
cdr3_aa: CASSLGQGNTGELFF

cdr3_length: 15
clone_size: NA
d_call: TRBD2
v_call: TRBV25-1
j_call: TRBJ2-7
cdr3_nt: TGTGCCAGCAGTGCTACTAGCGGGGGGGCCTACGAGCAGTACTTC
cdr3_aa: CASSATSGGAYEQYF

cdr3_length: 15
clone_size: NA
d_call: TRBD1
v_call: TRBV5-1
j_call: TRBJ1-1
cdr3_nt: TGCGCCAGCAGCGCCCAGACAGGGTTGAACACTGAAGCTTTCTTT
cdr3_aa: CASSAQTGLNTEAFF

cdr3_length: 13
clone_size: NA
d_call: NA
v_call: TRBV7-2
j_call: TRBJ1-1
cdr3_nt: TGTGCCAGCAGCTTGGGCTCAGGGACTATGGCTTTCTTT
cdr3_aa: CASSLGSGTMAFF

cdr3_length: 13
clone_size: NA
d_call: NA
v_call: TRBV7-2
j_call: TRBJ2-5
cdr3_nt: TGTGCCAGCAGCTTAGAGCGGTCAGGGACCCAGTACTTC
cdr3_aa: CASSLERSGTQYF

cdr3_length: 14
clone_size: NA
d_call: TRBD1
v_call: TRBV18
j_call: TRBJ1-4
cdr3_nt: TGTGCCAGCTCCGCCGGACAGGTTAATGAAAAACTGTTTTTT
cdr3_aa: CASSAGQVNEKLFF

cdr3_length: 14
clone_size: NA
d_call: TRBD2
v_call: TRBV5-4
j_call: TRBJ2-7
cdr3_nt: TGTGCCAGCAGCGGGACTAGCGGGAGCCACGAGCAGTACTTC
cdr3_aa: CASSGTSGSHEQYF

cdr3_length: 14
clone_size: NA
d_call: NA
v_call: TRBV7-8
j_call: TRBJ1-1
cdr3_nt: TGTGCCAGCACCTCCATTTTAGGGGACACTGAAGCTTTCTTT
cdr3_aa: CASTSILGDTEAFF

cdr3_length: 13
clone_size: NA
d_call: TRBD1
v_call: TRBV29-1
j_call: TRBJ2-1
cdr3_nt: TGCAGCGTTGAGACCGGGACAGACAATGAGCAGTTCTTC
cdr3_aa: CSVETGTDNEQFF

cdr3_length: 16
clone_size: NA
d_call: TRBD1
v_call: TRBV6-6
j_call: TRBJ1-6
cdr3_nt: TGTGCCAGCACTGTAGCACAGGGGGTTGGAAATTCACCCCTCCACTTT
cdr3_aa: CASTVAQGVGNSPLHF

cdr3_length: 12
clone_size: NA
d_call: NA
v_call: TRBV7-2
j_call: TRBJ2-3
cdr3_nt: TGTGCCAGCAGCCTACAGGCAGATACGCAGTATTTT
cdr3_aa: CASSLQADTQYF

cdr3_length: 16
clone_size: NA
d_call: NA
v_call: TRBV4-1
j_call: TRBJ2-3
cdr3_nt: TGCGCCAGCAGCCAAGTGAGGGGACACGCCACAGATACGCAGTATTTT
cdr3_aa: CASSQVRGHATDTQYF

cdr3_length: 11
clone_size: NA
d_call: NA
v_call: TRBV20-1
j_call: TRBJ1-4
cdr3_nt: TGCAGTGTGTACAGTAATGAAAAACTGTTTTTT
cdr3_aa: CSVYSNEKLFF

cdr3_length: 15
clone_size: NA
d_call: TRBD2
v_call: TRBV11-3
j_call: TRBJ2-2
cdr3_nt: TGTGCCAGCAGCCTTGGACTAGCGGGAGCCGGGGAGCTGTTTTTT
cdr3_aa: CASSLGLAGAGELFF